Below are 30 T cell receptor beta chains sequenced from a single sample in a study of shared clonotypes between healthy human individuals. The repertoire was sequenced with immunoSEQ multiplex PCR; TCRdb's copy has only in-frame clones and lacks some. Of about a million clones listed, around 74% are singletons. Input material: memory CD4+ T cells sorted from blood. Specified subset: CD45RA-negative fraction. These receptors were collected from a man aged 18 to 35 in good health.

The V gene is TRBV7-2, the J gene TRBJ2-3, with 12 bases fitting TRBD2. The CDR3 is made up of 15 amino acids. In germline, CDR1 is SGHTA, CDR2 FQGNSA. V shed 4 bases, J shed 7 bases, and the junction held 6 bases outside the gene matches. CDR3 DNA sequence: TGTGCCAGCAGCTCGTCGACTAGCGGGAGAAATACGCAGTATTTT. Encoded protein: CASSSSTSGRNTQYF.

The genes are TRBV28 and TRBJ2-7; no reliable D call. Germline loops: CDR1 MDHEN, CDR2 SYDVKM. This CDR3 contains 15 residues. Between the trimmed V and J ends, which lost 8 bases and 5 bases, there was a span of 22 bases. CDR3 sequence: CASVSFQSGVDEQYF. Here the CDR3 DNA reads TGTGCCAGCGTGTCATTCCAGTCTGGGGTCGACGAGCAGTACTTC.

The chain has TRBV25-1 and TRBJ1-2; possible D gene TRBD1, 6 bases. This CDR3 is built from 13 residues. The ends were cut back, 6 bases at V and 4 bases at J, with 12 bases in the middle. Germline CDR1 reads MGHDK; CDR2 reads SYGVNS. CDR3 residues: CASSATGFYGYTF. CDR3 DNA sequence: TGTGCCAGCAGCGCAACAGGGTTCTATGGCTACACCTTC.

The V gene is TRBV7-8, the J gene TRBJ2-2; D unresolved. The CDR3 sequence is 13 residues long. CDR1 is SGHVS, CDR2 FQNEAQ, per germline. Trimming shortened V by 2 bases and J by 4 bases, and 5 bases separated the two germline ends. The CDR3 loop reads CASSLMSTGELFF. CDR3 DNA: TGTGCCAGCAGCTTAATGAGCACCGGGGAGCTGTTTTTT.

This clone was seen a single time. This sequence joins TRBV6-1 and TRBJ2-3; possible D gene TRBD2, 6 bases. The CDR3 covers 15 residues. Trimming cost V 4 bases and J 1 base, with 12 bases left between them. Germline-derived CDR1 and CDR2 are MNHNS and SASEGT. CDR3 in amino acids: CASSGDSFGTDTQYF. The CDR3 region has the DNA TGTGCCAGCAGTGGGGACTCCTTTGGCACAGATACGCAGTATTTT.

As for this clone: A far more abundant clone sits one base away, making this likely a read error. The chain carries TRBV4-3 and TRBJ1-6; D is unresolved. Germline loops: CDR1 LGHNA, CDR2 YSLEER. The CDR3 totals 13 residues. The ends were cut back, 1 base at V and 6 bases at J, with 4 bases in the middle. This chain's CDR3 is CASSQGGNSPLHF. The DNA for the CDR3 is TGCGCCAGCAGCCAAGGGGGTAATTCACCCCTCCACTTT.

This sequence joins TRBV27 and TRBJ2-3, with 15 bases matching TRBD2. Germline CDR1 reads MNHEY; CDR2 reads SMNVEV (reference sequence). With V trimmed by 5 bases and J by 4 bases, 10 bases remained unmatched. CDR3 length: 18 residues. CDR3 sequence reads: CASSPARTSGGAPDTQYF. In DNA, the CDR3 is TGTGCCAGCAGTCCCGCCCGGACTAGCGGGGGGGCTCCAGATACGCAGTATTTT.

CDR3 region: CASSRLTGGFGETQYF. The CDR3, as DNA: TGTGCCAGCAGCCGACTGACAGGGGGGTTCGGAGAGACCCAGTACTTC. The rearrangement uses TRBV14 and TRBJ2-5, with 9 bases aligning to TRBD1. V lost 4 bases and J lost 4; bases outside the gene matches: 10. The CDR3 length is 16 residues. Looked up from germline, CDR1 is SGHDN and CDR2 is FVKESK.

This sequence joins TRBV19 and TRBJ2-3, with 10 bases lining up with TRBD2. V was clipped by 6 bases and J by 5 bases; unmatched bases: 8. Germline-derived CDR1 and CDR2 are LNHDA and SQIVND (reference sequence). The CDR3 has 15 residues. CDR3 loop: CASSRLAGRGDTQYF. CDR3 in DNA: TGTGCCAGTAGCAGACTAGCGGGTCGGGGAGATACGCAGTATTTT.

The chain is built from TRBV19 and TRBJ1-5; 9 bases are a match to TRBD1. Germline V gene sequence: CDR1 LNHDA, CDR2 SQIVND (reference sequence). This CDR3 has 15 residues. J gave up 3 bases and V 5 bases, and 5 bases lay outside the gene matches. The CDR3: CASSYRGRVNQPQHF. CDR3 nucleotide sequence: TGTGCCAGTAGTTACAGGGGGCGCGTCAATCAGCCCCAGCATTTT.

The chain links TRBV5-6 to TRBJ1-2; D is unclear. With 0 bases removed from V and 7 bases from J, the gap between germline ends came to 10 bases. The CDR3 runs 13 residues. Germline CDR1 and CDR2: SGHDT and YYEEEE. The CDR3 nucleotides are TGTGCCAGCAGCTTGGCCAAGGGCGGTGGCTACACCTTC. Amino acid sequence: CASSLAKGGGYTF.

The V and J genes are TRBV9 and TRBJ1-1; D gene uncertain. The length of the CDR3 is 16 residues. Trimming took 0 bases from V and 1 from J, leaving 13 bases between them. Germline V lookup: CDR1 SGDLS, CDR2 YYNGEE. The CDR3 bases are TGTGCCAGCAGCGTAGGGGTAGGGTTGGGGAACACTGAAGCTTTCTTT. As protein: CASSVGVGLGNTEAFF.

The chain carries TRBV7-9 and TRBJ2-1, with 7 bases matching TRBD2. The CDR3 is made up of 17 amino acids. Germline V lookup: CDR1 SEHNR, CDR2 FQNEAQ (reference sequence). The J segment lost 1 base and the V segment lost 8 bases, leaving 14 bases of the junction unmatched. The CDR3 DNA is TGTGCCAGCGAAGTAGGGCGGGAGCGAAATTCCTACAATGAGCAGTTCTTC. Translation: CASEVGRERNSYNEQFF. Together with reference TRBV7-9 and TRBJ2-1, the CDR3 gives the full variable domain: DTGVSQNPRHKITKRGQNVTFRCDPISEHNRLYWYRQTLGQGPEFLTYFQNEAQLEKSRLLSDRFSAERPKGSFSTLEIQRTEQGDSAMYLCASEVGRERNSYNEQFFGPGTRLTVL.

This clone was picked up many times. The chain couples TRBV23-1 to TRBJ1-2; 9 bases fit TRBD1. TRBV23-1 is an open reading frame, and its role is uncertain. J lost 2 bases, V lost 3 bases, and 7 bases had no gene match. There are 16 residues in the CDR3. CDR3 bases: TGCGCCAGCAGTCACATACAGGGGGCCTTCAACTATGGCTACACCTTC. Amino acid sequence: CASSHIQGAFNYGYTF.

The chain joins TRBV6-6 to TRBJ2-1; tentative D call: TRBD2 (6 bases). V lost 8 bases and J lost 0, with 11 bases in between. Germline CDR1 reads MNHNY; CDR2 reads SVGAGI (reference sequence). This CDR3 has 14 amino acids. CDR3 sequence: CASGGTASYNEQFF. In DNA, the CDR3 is TGTGCCAGCGGGGGGACCGCCTCCTACAATGAGCAGTTCTTC.

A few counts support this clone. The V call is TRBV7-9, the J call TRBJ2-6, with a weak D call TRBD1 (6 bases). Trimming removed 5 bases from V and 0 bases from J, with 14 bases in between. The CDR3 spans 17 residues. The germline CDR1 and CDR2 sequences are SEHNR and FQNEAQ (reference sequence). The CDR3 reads CASSPRTALSGANVLTF. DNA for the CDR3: TGTGCCAGCAGCCCTCGGACAGCTCTCTCTGGGGCCAACGTCCTGACTTTC.

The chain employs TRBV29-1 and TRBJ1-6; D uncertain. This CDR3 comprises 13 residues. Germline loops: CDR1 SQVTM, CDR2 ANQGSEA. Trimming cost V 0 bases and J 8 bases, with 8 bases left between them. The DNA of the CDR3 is TGCAGCGTTGAAGAAAGCCTCGATTCACCCCTCCACTTT. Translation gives CSVEESLDSPLHF.

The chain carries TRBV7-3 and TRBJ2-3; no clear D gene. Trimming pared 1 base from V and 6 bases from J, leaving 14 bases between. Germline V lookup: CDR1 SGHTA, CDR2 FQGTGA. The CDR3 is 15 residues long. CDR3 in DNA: TGTGCCAGCAGCTTAATGGGAAGGGTTACGGATACGCAGTATTTT. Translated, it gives CASSLMGRVTDTQYF.

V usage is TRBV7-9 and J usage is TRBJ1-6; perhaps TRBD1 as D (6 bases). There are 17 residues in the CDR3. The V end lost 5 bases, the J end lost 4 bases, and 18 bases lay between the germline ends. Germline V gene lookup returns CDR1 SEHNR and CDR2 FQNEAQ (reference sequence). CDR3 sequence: CASSHKTGQNYNSPLHF. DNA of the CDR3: TGTGCCAGCAGCCACAAAACAGGACAGAATTATAATTCACCCCTCCACTTT.

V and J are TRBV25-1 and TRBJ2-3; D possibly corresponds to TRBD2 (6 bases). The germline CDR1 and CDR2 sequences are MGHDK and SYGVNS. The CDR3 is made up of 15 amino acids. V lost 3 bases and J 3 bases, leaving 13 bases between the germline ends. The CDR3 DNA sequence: TGTGCCAGCAGTGACACCCGGGAGCGGACAGATACGCAGTATTTT. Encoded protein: CASSDTRERTDTQYF.

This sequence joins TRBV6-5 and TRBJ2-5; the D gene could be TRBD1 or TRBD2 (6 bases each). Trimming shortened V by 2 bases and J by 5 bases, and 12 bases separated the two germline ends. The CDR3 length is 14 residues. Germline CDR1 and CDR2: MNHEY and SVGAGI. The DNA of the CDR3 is TGTGCCAGCAGTTACCTTACGGGGGCCGAGACCCAGTACTTC. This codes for CASSYLTGAETQYF.

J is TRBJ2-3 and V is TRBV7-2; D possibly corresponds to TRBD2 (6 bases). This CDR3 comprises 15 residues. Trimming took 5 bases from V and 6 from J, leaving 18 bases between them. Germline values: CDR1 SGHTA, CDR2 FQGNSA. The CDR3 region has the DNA TGTGCCAGCAGCCCCAGAAGGCAGGAGGGCGATACGCAGTATTTT. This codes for CASSPRRQEGDTQYF.

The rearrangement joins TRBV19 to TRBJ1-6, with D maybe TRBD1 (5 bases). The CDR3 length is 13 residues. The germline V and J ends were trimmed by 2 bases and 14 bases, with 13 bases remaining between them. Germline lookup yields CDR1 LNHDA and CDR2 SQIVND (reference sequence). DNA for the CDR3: TGTGCCAGTAGTATAAGTTCAGAGGGGTCCCTCCACTTT. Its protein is CASSISSEGSLHF.

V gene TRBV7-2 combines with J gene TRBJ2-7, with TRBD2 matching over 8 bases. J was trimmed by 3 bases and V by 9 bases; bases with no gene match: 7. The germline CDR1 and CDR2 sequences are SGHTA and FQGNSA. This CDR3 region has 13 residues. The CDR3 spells CASRGGNYYEQYF. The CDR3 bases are TGTGCCAGTCGGGGGGGGAATTACTACGAGCAGTACTTC.

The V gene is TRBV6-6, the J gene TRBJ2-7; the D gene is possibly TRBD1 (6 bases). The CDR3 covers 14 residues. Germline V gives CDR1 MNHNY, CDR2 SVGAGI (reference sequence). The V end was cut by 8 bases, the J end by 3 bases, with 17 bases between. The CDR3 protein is CASQGPGRGYEQYF. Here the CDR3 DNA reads TGTGCCAGCCAAGGACCGGGCAGGGGCTACGAGCAGTACTTC.

The CDR3 DNA is TGTGCCAGCGGGGACAGCTCTGGAAACACCATATATTTT. It is translated as CASGDSSGNTIYF. The genes are TRBV6-5 and TRBJ1-3, with 7 bases fitting TRBD1. The CDR3 has 13 amino acids. V gave up 8 bases and J gave up 0 bases; unmatched junction bases: 1. Looked up from germline, CDR1 is MNHEY and CDR2 is SVGAGI.

The CDR3 region has the DNA TGTGCCAGCAGCCCCCGGACTAGCGGTTACTACGAGCAGTACTTC. It is translated as CASSPRTSGYYEQYF. The V call is TRBV7-2, the J call TRBJ2-7; 10 bases line up with TRBD2. CDR1 and CDR2 (germline): SGHTA, FQGNSA. V lost 5 bases to trimming and J lost 3 bases; unmatched junction nucleotides: 7. The CDR3 is 15 residues long.

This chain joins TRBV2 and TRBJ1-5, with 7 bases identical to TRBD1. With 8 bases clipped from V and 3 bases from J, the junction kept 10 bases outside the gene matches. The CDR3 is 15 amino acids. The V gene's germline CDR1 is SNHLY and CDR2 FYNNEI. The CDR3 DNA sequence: TGTGCCAGCGACCCCTCAGGGGGTCCCAATCAGCCCCAGCATTTT. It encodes CASDPSGGPNQPQHF.

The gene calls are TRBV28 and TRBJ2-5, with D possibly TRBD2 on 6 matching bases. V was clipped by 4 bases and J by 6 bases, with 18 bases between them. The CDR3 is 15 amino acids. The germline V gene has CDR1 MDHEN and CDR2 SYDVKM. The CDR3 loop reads CASSSPIAVPKTQYF. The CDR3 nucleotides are TGTGCCAGCAGTTCCCCTATAGCGGTGCCCAAGACCCAGTACTTC.

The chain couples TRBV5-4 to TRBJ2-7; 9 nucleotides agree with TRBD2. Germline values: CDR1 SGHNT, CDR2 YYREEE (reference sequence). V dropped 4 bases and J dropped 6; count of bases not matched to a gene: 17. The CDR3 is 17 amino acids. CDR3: CASSQGLGGRESGEQYF. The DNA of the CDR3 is TGTGCCAGCAGCCAAGGACTGGGCGGGAGGGAGTCCGGCGAGCAGTACTTC. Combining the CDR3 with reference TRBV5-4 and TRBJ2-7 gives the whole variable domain ETGVTQSPTHLIKTRGQQVTLRCSSQSGHNTVSWYQQALGQGPQFIFQYYREEENGRGNFPPRFSGLQFPNYSSELNVNALELDDSALYLCASSQGLGGRESGEQYFGPGTRLTVT.